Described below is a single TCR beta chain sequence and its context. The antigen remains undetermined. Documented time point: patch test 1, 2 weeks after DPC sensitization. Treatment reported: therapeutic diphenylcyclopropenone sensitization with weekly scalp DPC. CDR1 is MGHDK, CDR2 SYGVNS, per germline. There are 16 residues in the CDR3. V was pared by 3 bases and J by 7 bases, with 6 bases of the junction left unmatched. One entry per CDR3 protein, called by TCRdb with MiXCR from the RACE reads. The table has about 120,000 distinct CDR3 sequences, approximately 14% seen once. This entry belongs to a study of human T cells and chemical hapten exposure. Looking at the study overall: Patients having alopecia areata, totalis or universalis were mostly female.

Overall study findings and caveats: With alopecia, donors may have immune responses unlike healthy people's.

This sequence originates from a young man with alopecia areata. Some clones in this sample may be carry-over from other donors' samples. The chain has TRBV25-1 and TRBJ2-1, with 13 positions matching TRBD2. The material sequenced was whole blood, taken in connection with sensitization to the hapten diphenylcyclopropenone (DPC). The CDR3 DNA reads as TGTGCCAGCAGTGAGACTAGCGGGGGGCGGTTGAATGAGCAGTTCTTC. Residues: CASSETSGGRLNEQFF.